This T cell receptor beta chain was sequenced during a study of T cells in Graves' hyperthyroidism and ophthalmopathy. Study results and limitations: In validation, the model predicted ophthalmopathy. These predictions came a median roughly 6.5 months before onset.

In the case of this clonotype: Antigen specificity is unknown.

TCR beta CDR3 region amplification was performed from RNA transcripts. HTBI primers were the set used in a first-round RT-PCR of the TCR CDR3. Via MiXCR, TCRdb re-called the multiplex PCR reads, giving one row per CDR3 protein. The sample lists about 500,000 distinct CDR3 sequences; roughly 18% were seen once. This CDR3 is 15 amino acids long. The germline V gene encodes CDR1 MDHEN and CDR2 SYDVKM. After removal of 4 bases from V and 3 bases from J, the junction contained 7 bases not matched to a gene. The source of this sequence is a woman under 30 with Graves' ophthalmopathy. Sequenced sample: blood. The chain links TRBV28 to TRBJ2-7; 9 nucleotides line up with TRBD1. The CDR3 sequence is CASSSAGTGIYEQYF. The CDR3 DNA is TGTGCCAGCAGTTCTGCCGGGACAGGGATCTACGAGCAGTACTTC.